A selection of T cell receptor beta chains follows, all from one sample in a study of early T cells in non-severe SARS-CoV-2 infection. TCRdb redid the calling of the 5' RACE reads with MiXCR, one entry per CDR3 protein. Found here are tens of thousands of distinct CDR3 sequences, around 9.3% of them singletons; the top ten hold under 4.5%. This sample comprised whole blood, obtained at baseline. These TCRs come from an adult who was a healthcare worker with PCR-confirmed SARS-CoV-2 infection or an uninfected control (not recorded which). The conserved cysteine and the conserved F or W are not part of the CDR3 here.

V gene	J gene	CDR3 protein
TRBV28	TRBJ2-7	ASSLGSRAQY
TRBV10-2	TRBJ2-1	TSKGAGGNEQF
TRBV20-1	TRBJ2-3	SAVPGFTDTQY
TRBV6-2/TRBV6-3	TRBJ2-3	ASSLLAGGPTASADTQY
TRBV7-6	TRBJ1-6	ASSYKTQGFLH
TRBV6-5	TRBJ1-3	ASSGSLSGNTIY
TRBV9	TRBJ2-7	ASSVDGTPRYEQY
TRBV1	TRBJ1-6	TRTGTENSPLH
TRBV27	TRBJ1-3	ASSYPTGWDSGNTIY
TRBV29-1	TRBJ2-3	SVGWSSTDTQY
TRBV19	TRBJ2-7	ASGRTSGMEAEQY
TRBV15	TRBJ2-1	ATSRDLGSRNEQF
TRBV7-7	TRBJ2-1	ASSLQGGEQF
TRBV7-3	TRBJ2-5	ASAKGERETQY
TRBV12-3/TRBV12-4	TRBJ1-1	ASSFGYGAF
TRBV10-1	TRBJ2-3	ASSEPDTNTDTQY
TRBV27	TRBJ2-1	ASSSYSTGRNEQF
TRBV30	TRBJ2-7	AWSVNRTGGSYEQY
TRBV12-3/TRBV12-4	TRBJ2-3	ASSLQGGTDTQY
TRBV28	TRBJ2-5	ASSRRGETQY
TRBV20-1	TRBJ2-5	SARGGGASGGPARVQETQY
TRBV29-1	TRBJ2-7	SAWDPTSYEQY
TRBV19	TRBJ1-2	ASSTWSAVGYGYT
TRBV24-1	TRBJ2-2	ATKGTGELF
TRBV7-2	TRBJ2-7	ASSFSTARSYEQY
TRBV5-5	TRBJ2-7	ASSRGGAEATYEQY
TRBV7-8	TRBJ2-6	ASSTQTPGQGANVLT
TRBV9	TRBJ2-3	ASSVGWFGTDTQY
TRBV5-1	TRBJ2-7	ASSLLNPSGEQY
TRBV5-1	TRBJ2-5	ASGHSETQY
TRBV6-5	TRBJ1-2	ASSYSPGGPWGYT
TRBV6-1	TRBJ2-1	ASSERTSAVNEQF
TRBV19	TRBJ2-5	ASSTVGFASQY
TRBV12-3/TRBV12-4	TRBJ2-3	ASSFPATHTQY
TRBV12-3/TRBV12-4	TRBJ2-3	ASSGGGSTLPAQY
TRBV7-6	TRBJ2-7	ASSLREPFSYEQY
TRBV6-2/TRBV6-3	TRBJ2-1	ASSYSSGPAGVQF
TRBV7-2	TRBJ2-7	ASSLGQGTYEQY